Here is one T cell receptor beta chain with its context. The source of the sample is a study of blood T cell dynamics during melanoma immunotherapy. This CDR3 region has 13 residues. V was shortened by 2 bases and J by 7 bases, with 8 bases between the two germline ends. Germline V gene sequence: CDR1 SGHVS, CDR2 FQNEAQ. Time point defined: pre-treatment baseline. DNA loading was fixed at 350 to 450 ng for all bulk PBMC samples. Method: immunoSEQ multiplex PCR; TCRdb's copy keeps in-frame clones and lacks some. The sample comprises 9,000 to 10,000 clones, just over 85% of which are singletons, and around 10% rests with the top ten.

Sequencing was performed on blood, taken from a patient treated with checkpoint blockade. The clonotype comes from a human donor with melanoma. V usage is TRBV7-8 and J usage is TRBJ1-4, with D perhaps TRBD1 (5 bases). This CDR3 reads CASSLWGGEKLFF. DNA of the CDR3: TGTGCCAGCAGCTTATGGGGGGGTGAAAAACTGTTTTTT.